Below are 24 T cell receptor beta chains sequenced from a single sample in a study of T cells in Graves' hyperthyroidism and ophthalmopathy. TCR beta CDR3 regions were amplified from RNA transcripts. A set of HTBI primers served as the primers for a first-round RT-PCR of the TCR CDR3. TCRdb fed the multiplex PCR reads into MiXCR, producing one record per CDR3 protein. Altogether 700,000 or so distinct CDR3 sequences are present, 16% being singletons, with the ten largest covering approximately 8%. The source material was blood. These receptors were obtained from a man between 18 and 35 years old with Graves' hyperthyroidism.

V is TRBV6-2 or TRBV6-3 and J is TRBJ2-7; the D gene is possibly TRBD1 (6 bases). Between the trimmed V and J ends, which lost 6 bases and 2 bases, there was a span of 17 bases. Germline V gene lookup returns CDR1 MNHEY and CDR2 SVGEGT. The CDR3 spans 15 residues. CDR3 nucleotide sequence: TGTGCCAGCAGGCCACACCGGGACACGGCCTACGAGCAGTACTTC. Its protein is CASRPHRDTAYEQYF.

The V and J genes are TRBV9 and TRBJ1-2; D is undetermined. Trimming took 3 bases from V and 5 from J, leaving 14 bases between them. Germline assignment: CDR1 SGDLS and CDR2 YYNGEE. The CDR3 is made up of 14 amino acids. CDR3 protein: CASSAGWKGYGYTF. The CDR3 DNA is TGTGCCAGCAGCGCGGGTTGGAAGGGATATGGCTACACCTTC.

Many counts were recorded for this clonotype. The chain combines TRBV12-3 or TRBV12-4 with TRBJ2-1, with 13 bases aligning to TRBD2. The junction had 3 bases not matched to a gene; V was cut back by 5 bases and J by 5 bases. CDR3 size: 15 residues. CDR3 region: CASSALAGGDNEQFF. The CDR3 bases are TGTGCCAGCAGTGCACTAGCGGGAGGGGACAATGAGCAGTTCTTC.

This clonotype was found a few times. The rearrangement joins TRBV6-1 to TRBJ2-5; D is unresolved. Germline V CDR1 and CDR2: MNHNS, SASEGT. Trimming cost V 4 bases and J 3 bases, with 9 bases left between them. The length of the CDR3 is 13 residues. The CDR3 sequence: CASSGTHKETQYF. CDR3 sequence (DNA): TGTGCCAGCAGTGGGACGCATAAAGAGACCCAGTACTTC.

This clonotype was seen ten or more times. The V and J genes are TRBV7-8 and TRBJ1-1; D not resolved. V was cut by 1 base and J by 4 bases, with 16 bases left in between. The CDR3 is made up of 16 amino acids. Per the germline V gene, CDR1 is SGHVS and CDR2 is FQNEAQ. The CDR3 is CASSLGLRGSGTEAFF. The CDR3 DNA reads as TGTGCCAGCAGCTTAGGCCTGCGGGGATCGGGCACTGAAGCTTTCTTT.

This clonotype was observed many times. This rearrangement joins TRBV27 to TRBJ2-3; 10 positions match TRBD2. The CDR3 is made up of 17 amino acids. Germline-derived CDR1 and CDR2 are MNHEY and SMNVEV (reference sequence). J lost 3 bases, V lost 1 base, and 7 bases had no gene match. Written as DNA, the CDR3 is TGTGCCAGCAGTTTATTCGGGCTAGCGGGAGTTACAGATACGCAGTATTTT. Protein: CASSLFGLAGVTDTQYF.

The rearrangement joins TRBV4-1 to TRBJ1-1, with D possibly TRBD1 on 6 matching bases. The CDR3 totals 16 residues. Germline CDR1 and CDR2: MGHRA and YSYEKL. V lost 0 bases, J lost 6 bases, and 17 bases lay in between. The CDR3 DNA reads TGCGCCAGCAGCCAAGATCCAACAGGGTATTCACCTGAAGCTTTCTTT. This encodes CASSQDPTGYSPEAFF.

This clonotype was seen a few times. This sequence joins TRBV6-2 or TRBV6-3 and TRBJ1-2; D unclear. The germline V and J ends were trimmed by 2 bases and 8 bases, with 15 bases remaining between them. This CDR3 has 14 amino acids. Germline V CDR1 and CDR2: MNHEY, SVGEGT. CDR3 residues: CASSYVYEAHGYTF. CDR3 sequence (DNA): TGTGCCAGCAGTTACGTGTACGAGGCGCACGGCTACACCTTC.

This sequence joins TRBV5-1 and TRBJ1-4; D perhaps matches TRBD1 (5 bases). Germline assignment: CDR1 SGHRS and CDR2 YFSETQ. V lost 3 bases and J lost 4, with 13 bases in between. This CDR3 region has 15 residues. As DNA, the CDR3 is TGCGCCAGCAGCTGGGGCCGGGGCCTTAATGAAAAACTGTTTTTT. As protein: CASSWGRGLNEKLFF. Full variable domain (remainder filled in from reference TRBV5-1 and TRBJ1-4): KAGVTQTPRYLIKTRGQQVTLSCSPISGHRSVSWYQQTPGQGLQFLFEYFSETQRNKGNFPGRFSGRQFSNSRSEMNVSTLELGDSALYLCASSWGRGLNEKLFFGSGTQLSVL.

The rearrangement joins TRBV6-5 to TRBJ2-7; D is possibly TRBD2 (6 bases). Germline lookup yields CDR1 MNHEY and CDR2 SVGAGI. The CDR3 spans 15 residues. V was trimmed by 1 base and J by 2 bases, leaving 12 bases between them. The CDR3 DNA reads as TGTGCCAGCAGTTACTTTGCGGGAAGAGCCTACGAGCAGTACTTC. Its protein is CASSYFAGRAYEQYF.

The chain employs TRBV5-1 and TRBJ2-3; D may be TRBD2 (6 bases). This CDR3 comprises 15 residues. Germline V lookup: CDR1 SGHRS, CDR2 YFSETQ. V lost 1 base, J lost 3 bases, and 12 bases lay in between. CDR3 sequence: CASSLLSSETDTQYF. CDR3 DNA sequence: TGCGCCAGCAGCTTGCTGTCTAGCGAGACAGATACGCAGTATTTT. The variable domain in full, with the rest retrieved from reference TRBV5-1 and TRBJ2-3, is KAGVTQTPRYLIKTRGQQVTLSCSPISGHRSVSWYQQTPGQGLQFLFEYFSETQRNKGNFPGRFSGRQFSNSRSEMNVSTLELGDSALYLCASSLLSSETDTQYFGPGTRLTVL.

The rearrangement links TRBV11-2 to TRBJ2-5, with 8 positions matching TRBD2. Germline loops: CDR1 SGHAT, CDR2 FQNNGV. After removal of 5 bases from V and 7 bases from J, the junction contained 6 bases not matched to a gene. This CDR3 has 13 residues. The CDR3 spells CASSPGLETTQYF. In DNA, the CDR3 is TGTGCCAGCAGCCCGGGACTAGAGACGACCCAGTACTTC.

The sample holds many counts of this clonotype. This chain's CDR3 is CSASLTSRVYEQYF. The CDR3 nucleotides read TGCAGTGCTAGTTTGACTAGTCGGGTCTACGAGCAGTACTTC. V usage is TRBV20-1 and J usage is TRBJ2-7; D is perhaps TRBD2 (6 bases). The CDR3 is 14 amino acids. Per the germline V gene, CDR1 is DFQATT and CDR2 is SNEGSKA (reference sequence). V lost 3 bases to trimming and J lost 3 bases, with 15 bases between them.

The chain links TRBV7-9 to TRBJ2-4, with 11 nucleotides matching TRBD1. This CDR3 comprises 16 residues. Germline CDR1 and CDR2: SEHNR and FQNEAQ (reference sequence). V shed 4 bases, J shed 1 base, and the junction held 3 bases outside the gene matches. CDR3 sequence: CASSSGQGEAKNIQYF. The CDR3 DNA follows: TGTGCCAGCAGCTCGGGACAGGGGGAGGCCAAAAACATTCAGTACTTC.

This clonotype was recorded many times. V and J are TRBV28 and TRBJ1-5, with a possible D match to TRBD1 (5 bases). The CDR3 spans 19 residues. CDR1 MDHEN and CDR2 SYDVKM come from the germline V gene. The V end lost 2 bases, the J end lost 0 bases, and 20 bases lay between the germline ends. CDR3 nucleotides: TGTGCCAGCAGTTTAAATCGGCAGGGTCCGAGACATAGCAATCAGCCCCAGCATTTT. Amino acid sequence: CASSLNRQGPRHSNQPQHF.

Here the CDR3 reads CASSLWGGSQTDTQYF. DNA of the CDR3: TGTGCCAGCAGCTTGTGGGGAGGGAGCCAAACAGATACGCAGTATTTT. V usage is TRBV11-3 and J usage is TRBJ2-3, with 7 bases that match TRBD2. Trimming took 3 bases from V and 3 from J; bases not matched to a gene: 9. This CDR3 comprises 16 residues. Germline values: CDR1 SGHNT, CDR2 YENEEA.

Many counts were recorded for this clonotype. V is TRBV2 and J is TRBJ1-5, with TRBD1 as a possible D gene (6 bases). The CDR3 spans 15 residues. V dropped 6 bases and J dropped 0 bases, with 12 bases sitting between them. CDR1 SNHLY and CDR2 FYNNEI come from the germline V gene. The CDR3 sequence is CASSREGVSNQPQHF. In nucleotides, the CDR3 is TGTGCCAGCAGCCGAGAGGGGGTTAGCAATCAGCCCCAGCATTTT.

This clonotype showed up many times. CDR3 in DNA: TGTGCCTGGAGTAAAGGGCACTCCTACGAGCAGTACTTC. Its protein product is CAWSKGHSYEQYF. The chain is built from TRBV30 and TRBJ2-7; D not resolved. CDR3 size: 13 residues. Germline lookup yields CDR1 GTSNPN and CDR2 SVGIG (reference sequence). V gave up 2 bases and J gave up 0 bases, with 8 bases separating them.

V usage is TRBV7-3 and J usage is TRBJ1-6; D is uncertain. Trimming took 5 bases from V and 9 from J, leaving 20 bases between them. The length of the CDR3 is 16 residues. Germline CDR1 reads SGHTA; CDR2 reads FQGTGA. The CDR3 bases are TGTGCCAGCAGCACAAGACATACCAGTTTGAGTTCACCCCTCCACTTT. Amino acid sequence: CASSTRHTSLSSPLHF. Full variable domain (outside the CDR3, taken from reference TRBV7-3 and TRBJ1-6): GAGVSQTPSNKVTEKGKYVELRCDPISGHTALYWYRQSLGQGPEFLIYFQGTGAADDSGLPNDRFFAVRPEGSVSTLKIQRTERGDSAVYLCASSTRHTSLSSPLHFGNGTRLTVT.

This chain joins TRBV28 and TRBJ2-1; D unresolved. The germline V gene encodes CDR1 MDHEN and CDR2 SYDVKM. The V gene lost 1 base and the J gene lost 8 bases, with 6 bases spanning the gap. This CDR3 contains 12 residues. The chain's CDR3 is CASSLSYDEQFF. The CDR3 DNA reads as TGTGCCAGCAGTTTATCCTATGATGAGCAGTTCTTC. Drawing the rest from reference TRBV28 and TRBJ2-1, the complete variable domain is DVKVTQSSRYLVKRTGEKVFLECVQDMDHENMFWYRQDPGLGLRLIYFSYDVKMKEKGDIPEGYSVSREKKERFSLILESASTNQTSMYLCASSLSYDEQFFGPGTRLTVL.

The V and J genes are TRBV9 and TRBJ2-2; D not certain. The CDR3 has 13 amino acids. The V gene lost 3 bases and the J gene lost 4 bases, with 7 bases spanning the gap. Germline assignment: CDR1 SGDLS and CDR2 YYNGEE. The CDR3 loop is CASSAPGTGELFF. CDR3 nucleotide sequence: TGTGCCAGCAGCGCCCCGGGCACCGGGGAGCTGTTTTTT.

This clonotype was counted at least ten times. The rearrangement uses TRBV12-3 or TRBV12-4 and TRBJ2-3; no firm D call. V lost 0 bases and J 9 bases, leaving 4 bases between the germline ends. This CDR3 is 11 amino acids long. This CDR3 is CASSLATTQYF. CDR3 bases: TGTGCCAGCAGTTTAGCGACCACGCAGTATTTT.

V and J are TRBV24-1 and TRBJ2-7, with D possibly matching TRBD2 (5 bases). Trimming cost V 9 bases and J 0 bases, with 11 bases left between them. The CDR3 loop spans 13 amino acids. Germline lookup yields CDR1 KGHDR and CDR2 SFDVKD. The DNA of the CDR3 is TGTGCCACCGCCCCGGCGGGCTCCTACGAGCAGTACTTC. Protein product: CATAPAGSYEQYF.

The rearrangement joins TRBV3-1 to TRBJ1-2; perhaps TRBD1 as D (5 bases). V gave up 1 base and J gave up 4 bases, with 10 bases separating them. This CDR3 spans 14 amino acids. CDR1 and CDR2 from the germline V gene are LGHDT and YNNKEL (reference sequence). The CDR3 DNA sequence: TGTGCCAGCAGCCAAGGGAGGGGTGGCTATGGCTACACCTTC. This sequence encodes CASSQGRGGYGYTF.